What follows describes a single T cell receptor beta chain. Germline V gene lookup returns CDR1 LGHNA and CDR2 YSLEER. The CDR3 covers 15 residues. With 0 bases removed from V and 13 bases from J, the gap between germline ends came to 19 bases. This sample is drawn from a study of identical twins. Each CDR3 protein is one row after TCRdb ran MiXCR on the 5' RACE reads. This sample carries some 760,000 distinct CDR3 sequences, roughly 20% of them seen once, and the ten largest clones take less than 15%. This same sample was also part of a study on T cells expressing NK-cell markers. That work contributes: Beta-chain profiling covered CD3+CD56+NKG2C+, CD3+CD56+NKG2C- and CD3+CD56-NKG2C+ sorted subsets. Five or six donors showed dominant NKG2C+ clonotypes comprising about 1.0-7.0% of their CD8+ T cells.

This TCR derives from a woman under 30 in good health. This sequence joins TRBV4-3 and TRBJ2-1, with D possibly being TRBD1 or TRBD2 (6 bases each). Sequenced sample: PBMCs. CDR3 coding DNA: TGCGCCAGCAGCCAAGACCAGACATGGAGGGGGGTACAGTTCTTC. Translating gives CASSQDQTWRGVQFF.